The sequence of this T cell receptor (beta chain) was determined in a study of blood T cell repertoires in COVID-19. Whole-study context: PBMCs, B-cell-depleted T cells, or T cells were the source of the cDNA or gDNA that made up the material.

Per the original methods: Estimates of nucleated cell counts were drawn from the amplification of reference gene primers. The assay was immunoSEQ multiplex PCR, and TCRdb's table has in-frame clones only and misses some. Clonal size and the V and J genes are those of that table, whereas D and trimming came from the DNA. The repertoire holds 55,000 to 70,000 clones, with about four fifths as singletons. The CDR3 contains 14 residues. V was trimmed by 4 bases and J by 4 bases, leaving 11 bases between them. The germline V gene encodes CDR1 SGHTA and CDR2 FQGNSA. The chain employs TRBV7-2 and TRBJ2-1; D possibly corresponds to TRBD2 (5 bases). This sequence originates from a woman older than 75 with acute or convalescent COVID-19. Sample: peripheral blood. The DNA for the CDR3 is TGTGCCAGCAGCTACATAAGGACTTACAATGAGCAGTTCTTC. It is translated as CASSYIRTYNEQFF.